This TCR beta chain was captured by sequencing in a study of blood T cell repertoires in COVID-19. The wider study: The United States, Italy and Spain provided the acute and convalescent COVID-19 samples.

Measured with immunoSEQ multiplex PCR; TCRdb has only the in-frame clones, and not every one. Of 150,000 to 200,000 clones detected, around four fifths appear once; the ten largest clones hold 17%. Clinical histories supplied by participants themselves formed the basis of cohort assignment. All recovered Cohort 3 donors got two negative PCRs, got clearance, or saw symptom resolution. Germline assignment: CDR1 LNHDA and CDR2 SQIVND (reference sequence). V was trimmed by 6 bases and J by 11 bases, leaving 22 bases between them. The CDR3 is 14 residues long. Sequencing was performed on PBMCs or T cells enriched from blood (not recorded which). The sequence was obtained from a woman aged 50 to 65 who had recovered from COVID-19. This chain links TRBV19 with TRBJ1-1; tentatively, D is TRBD1 (5 bases). The CDR3 coding sequence is TGTGCCAGTAGGTCTACGGGAGGGGACCGGGGCGCTTTCTTT. This encodes CASRSTGGDRGAFF.